This TCR beta chain was recorded in a study of cytomegalovirus exposure and HLA in healthy donors. Study findings and constraints: It was reported that the classifier diagnosed cytomegalovirus status with high specificity and sensitivity in both the original and validation cohorts. Later analysis suggested links between common viral pathogens and several top significant clusters. Versus the roughly 670-donor mean, an Asian-associated ancestry cluster reportedly showed fewer N-insertions in a later analysis.

Germline V gene sequence: CDR1 MNHNS, CDR2 SASEGT. The CDR3 extends over 11 amino acids. V lost 7 bases, J lost 6 bases, and 9 bases lay in between. This clone was detected a few times. Its matching antigen is unknown. Vbeta (60) and Jbeta (13) primers were used in the PCR. Some clones are missing from TCRdb's copy, which holds only in-frame ones; the method was immunoSEQ multiplex PCR. The sample contains more than 130,000 clones, 73% of which appear only once. This sequence joins TRBV6-1 and TRBJ1-1, with D hard to call. Sequencing was carried out using PBMCs. This TCR came from a human donor in good health. CDR3 bases: TGTGCCAGCACCTCGACATCTGAAGCTTTCTTT. Its translation: CASTSTSEAFF.